This T cell receptor beta chain was sequenced in a study of cytomegalovirus exposure and HLA in healthy donors. Study-wide background: A subsequent analysis reported that the 110 or so validation repertoires were produced on the same platform that had also been used for the approximately 710 first-cohort repertoires.

This clone was observed a handful of times. Its antigen is still unknown. V was cut by 7 bases and J by 7 bases, with 19 bases left in between. Germline V CDR1 and CDR2: MNHEY, SVGAGI. The CDR3 consists of 15 residues. The assay was immunoSEQ multiplex PCR, and TCRdb's table has in-frame clones only and misses some. The sample lists 230,000 or so clones; about 91% were seen once. Study results and limitations: Researchers reported that three CMV-associated chains were confirmed in vitro as CMV antigen-specific.

The sequencing input was PBMCs. This chain joins TRBV6-5 and TRBJ1-4; D uncertain. This sequence originates from a woman aged 18-29 years in good health and CMV-seronegative. CDR3 loop: CASKVDGVKGEKLFF. For the CDR3, the DNA is TGTGCCAGCAAAGTCGACGGGGTTAAAGGTGAAAAACTGTTTTTT.